The clone carrying this T cell receptor beta chain was counted between two and nine times. Antigen specificity is unknown. These data belong to a study of blood T cells in healthy people across ages. V shed 5 bases, J shed 8 bases, and the junction held 18 bases outside the gene matches. This CDR3 region has 17 residues. Germline CDR1 and CDR2: MGHDK and SYGVNS. Overall study findings and caveats: PBMCs went unsorted, and a conclusive naive versus antigen-experienced comparison was therefore prevented.

A J-beta primer mix and a sample-barcoded 5' primer were used in a second PCR of roughly 6 to 12 cycles. MiXCR, applied by TCRdb to the 5' RACE reads, yields one record per CDR3 protein. The data show around 1,000,000 distinct CDR3 sequences, roughly two fifths seen once. This sequence originates from a man between 18 and 29 years old in good health. Specimen: blood. The chain carries TRBV25-1 and TRBJ2-1; TRBD2 matches 7 bases. CDR3 DNA sequence: TGTGCCAGCAGTCCCCCCTGGGGGAGGGGTCGGAGAGATGAGCAGTTCTTC. Translated: CASSPPWGRGRRDEQFF. The full variable domain, with the rest looked up from reference TRBV25-1 and TRBJ2-1, is EADIYQTPRYLVIGTGKKITLECSQTMGHDKMYWYQQDPGMELHLIHYSYGVNSTEKGDLSSESTVSRIRTEHFPLTLESARPSHTSQYLCASSPPWGRGRRDEQFFGPGTRLTVL.